The 29 T cell receptor beta chains below were found in one sample sequenced in a study of shared T cell receptors in the human thymus (dated by TCRdb to the early 2020s). The library relied on the immunoSEQ multiplex PCR assay. TCRdb mirrors the immuneACCESS table, restricted to in-frame sequences. Some clones are absent from its copies; in checked studies, under half trace to an unresolved V gene, and the reason for the others is unknown. The sample records 600,000 to 900,000 clones, 70% to 90% of which are singletons. The ten largest clones take up 0.0095% to 0.013% of the sample. This sample also appeared in a second study, on human thymus T cells.

Sequencing was done on a sample of thymocytes. Receptor source: a girl under three years old with a congenital heart defect. Donor details come from another sample of the same person, matched by shared clones.

In its sample, this clone was seen a few times. The conserved phenylalanine or tryptophan is not found at the CDR3 terminus, so this likely reflects a read error. The DNA is omitted, as the CDR3 cannot be located on it reliably, and the CDR3 follows TCRdb's listing. The chain uses TRBV10-3 and TRBJ2-7; the DNA was not used to check the table's D call, TRBD2. The CDR3 numbers 9 amino acids, ends counted. Germline CDR1 ENHRY, CDR2 SYGVKD. CDR3 in amino acids: CAISPFLRI.

The chain employs TRBV5-1 and TRBJ1-1, with D uncertain. This CDR3 has 12 residues. V gave up 4 bases and J gave up 1 base, with 5 bases separating them. The germline V gene encodes CDR1 SGHRS and CDR2 YFSETQ. CDR3 sequence (DNA): TGCGCCAGCAGCGGCTCGAACACTGAAGCTTTCTTT. Translation: CASSGSNTEAFF. Together with reference TRBV5-1 and TRBJ1-1, the CDR3 gives the full variable domain: KAGVTQTPRYLIKTRGQQVTLSCSPISGHRSVSWYQQTPGQGLQFLFEYFSETQRNKGNFPGRFSGRQFSNSRSEMNVSTLELGDSALYLCASSGSNTEAFFGQGTRLTVV.

The rearrangement joins TRBV4-1 to TRBJ2-1; D perhaps matches TRBD1 (6 bases). V lost 1 base to trimming and J lost 8 bases, with 18 bases between them. This CDR3 comprises 16 residues. Germline values: CDR1 MGHRA, CDR2 YSYEKL. CDR3 residues: CASSQVAGATDDEQFF. For the CDR3, the DNA is TGCGCCAGCAGCCAAGTCGCAGGGGCTACGGACGATGAGCAGTTCTTC.

The V and J genes are TRBV19 and TRBJ2-7; D remains unclear. CDR1 is LNHDA, CDR2 SQIVND, per germline (reference sequence). Trimming stripped 6 bases from V and 0 bases from J, with 12 bases between. The CDR3 covers 14 residues. CDR3 region: CASSPDKSSYEQYF. As DNA, the CDR3 is TGTGCCAGTAGCCCAGACAAAAGCTCCTACGAGCAGTACTTC.

The rearrangement uses TRBV14 and TRBJ1-1; tentative D call: TRBD1 (6 bases). The CDR3 is 15 residues long. Per germline, CDR1 SGHDN and CDR2 FVKESK. Deletions cut 0 bases from V and 5 bases from J, with 13 bases between. CDR3 residues: CASSQEGGRETEAFF. The CDR3 region has the DNA TGTGCCAGCAGCCAAGAAGGGGGAAGGGAGACTGAAGCTTTCTTT.

The V and J genes are TRBV27 and TRBJ1-2, with a possible D match to TRBD1 (5 bases). V was clipped by 7 bases and J by 4 bases, with 19 bases between them. This CDR3 spans 15 amino acids. The germline gives CDR1 MNHEY, CDR2 SMNVEV (reference sequence). The CDR3, as DNA: TGTGCCAGCAAGTTTGGGGGAGGAACCGTCTATGGCTACACCTTC. It specifies CASKFGGGTVYGYTF.

The rearrangement uses TRBV7-6 and TRBJ2-6, with a possible D match to TRBD1 (5 bases). Trimming cost V 5 bases and J 2 bases, with 22 bases left between them. Germline CDR1 reads SGHVS; CDR2 reads FNYEAQ. The CDR3 covers 19 residues. CDR3 in amino acids: CASSQPSVGADPGANVLTF. In nucleotides, the CDR3 is TGTGCCAGCAGCCAGCCCAGTGTTGGGGCTGACCCTGGGGCCAACGTCCTGACTTTC.

The chain is built from TRBV5-5 and TRBJ2-7; D is ambiguous. Per the germline V gene, CDR1 is SGHKS and CDR2 is YYEKEE (reference sequence). The CDR3 contains 13 residues. Trimming cost V 0 bases and J 3 bases, with 7 bases left between them. The CDR3 DNA reads as TGTGCCAGCAGCTTGGACTTCCGCTACGAGCAGTACTTC. Its protein product is CASSLDFRYEQYF.

This clone has just a few counts. The chain couples TRBV20-1 to TRBJ2-3; no clear D gene. The CDR3 covers 10 residues. Trimming took off 6 bases at V and 2 bases at J, with 3 bases between the two ends. The V gene's germline CDR1 is DFQATT and CDR2 SNEGSKA (reference sequence). This chain's CDR3 is CSAYTDTQYF. DNA of the CDR3: TGCAGTGCCTACACAGATACGCAGTATTTT.

This clone turned up a few times. The genes are TRBV5-5 and TRBJ1-2; a weak D match, TRBD1 (6 bases). CDR1 is SGHKS, CDR2 YYEKEE, per germline (reference sequence). Between the trimmed V and J ends, which lost 3 bases and 8 bases, there was a span of 20 bases. This CDR3 is 15 amino acids long. The CDR3 coding sequence is TGTGCCAGCAGCTCACGCTTCGGCAGGGGAGCCGGCTACACCTTC. Amino acids: CASSSRFGRGAGYTF.

CDR3 DNA sequence: TGTGCCAGCTCACCACCGAGTTACAGGGAACCCTACGAGCAGTACTTC. Protein product: CASSPPSYREPYEQYF. The chain combines TRBV18 with TRBJ2-7, with D perhaps TRBD1 (6 bases). The V gene lost 0 bases and the J gene lost 2 bases, with 14 bases spanning the gap. CDR3 length equals 16 residues. The germline CDR1 and CDR2 sequences are KGHSH and LQKENI.

The V call is TRBV6-5, the J call TRBJ2-5, with 9 bases that match TRBD1. The V gene end was trimmed by 6 bases and the J gene end by 5 bases; junction bases not matched to a gene: 10. CDR1 MNHEY and CDR2 SVGAGI come from the germline V gene. The CDR3 is 15 residues long. DNA of the CDR3: TGTGCCAGCAGCCTGAACAGGGGGCGGTGGGAGACCCAGTACTTC. This codes for CASSLNRGRWETQYF.

This chain uses TRBV4-3 with TRBJ2-7, with TRBD2 matching over 10 bases. Germline V gene lookup returns CDR1 LGHNA and CDR2 YSLEER. J was trimmed by 0 bases and V by 0 bases; bases with no gene match: 11. The CDR3 totals 19 residues. The CDR3 DNA sequence: TGCGCCAGCAGCCAAGATTCGATAGCGGGGGGTTATAGCTCCTACGAGCAGTACTTC. Its translation: CASSQDSIAGGYSSYEQYF.

This chain uses TRBV6-1 with TRBJ2-5; tentatively, D is TRBD1 (5 bases). Germline-derived CDR1 and CDR2 are MNHNS and SASEGT. Trimming stripped 10 bases from V and 1 base from J, with 13 bases between. The length of the CDR3 is 13 residues. CDR3 region: CAIETASQETQYF. Written as DNA, the CDR3 is TGTGCCATCGAGACAGCCTCCCAAGAGACCCAGTACTTC.

CDR3 sequence reads: CASSLNSSTDTQYF. In DNA, the CDR3 is TGTGCCAGCAGTTTAAATTCTAGCACAGATACGCAGTATTTT. The chain links TRBV27 to TRBJ2-3; D is uncertain. The CDR3 has 14 amino acids. The germline V gene has CDR1 MNHEY and CDR2 SMNVEV (reference sequence). V was cut by 2 bases and J by 0 bases, with 6 bases left in between.

The gene calls are TRBV9 and TRBJ2-6, with a weak D call TRBD1 (5 bases). CDR1 is SGDLS, CDR2 YYNGEE, per germline. V was pared by 7 bases and J by 4 bases, with 12 bases between. The CDR3 has 14 amino acids. The CDR3 here is CASARVPGANVLTF. For the CDR3, the DNA is TGTGCCAGCGCCAGGGTACCCGGGGCCAACGTCCTGACTTTC.

The V gene is TRBV7-2, the J gene TRBJ2-1; D is undetermined. CDR1 and CDR2 (germline): SGHTA, FQGNSA. V was shortened by 5 bases and J by 8 bases, with 10 bases between the two germline ends. This CDR3 is built from 12 residues. CDR3 loop: CASSPRFHEQFF. The CDR3 DNA reads TGTGCCAGCAGCCCTAGATTTCATGAGCAGTTCTTC.

The V and J genes are TRBV4-1 and TRBJ1-2; a weak D match, TRBD1 (6 bases). The CDR3 covers 14 residues. From germline, CDR1 is MGHRA and CDR2 YSYEKL. V was clipped by 4 bases and J by 7 bases, with 16 bases between them. The DNA of the CDR3 is TGCGCCAGCAGCCCACGGGGGGGCGGAGGTGGCTACACCTTC. It is translated as CASSPRGGGGGYTF.

This clone was recorded once. In nucleotides, the CDR3 is TGTGCCAGCAGCCCACCCAGGGGACGGGGTTCTGGGACTGAAGCTTTCTTT. Translation: CASSPPRGRGSGTEAFF. V is TRBV7-4 and J is TRBJ1-1; possible D gene TRBD1, 6 bases. This CDR3 is 17 amino acids long. CDR1 is SGHVT and CDR2 is SQSDAQ in the germline V gene. V lost 5 bases, J lost 5 bases, and 24 bases lay in between. Variable domain in full (rest from reference TRBV7-4 and TRBJ1-1): GAGVSQSPRYKVAKRGRDVALRCDSISGHVTLYWYRQTLGQGSEVLTYSQSDAQRDKSGRPSGRFSAERPERSVSTLKIQRTEQGDSAVYLCASSPPRGRGSGTEAFFGQGTRLTVV.

This clone turned up a few times. The genes are TRBV27 and TRBJ2-2; 8 bases line up with TRBD1. The germline gives CDR1 MNHEY, CDR2 SMNVEV (reference sequence). V dropped 2 bases and J dropped 3; count of bases not matched to a gene: 2. The CDR3 consists of 15 residues. The CDR3 loop reads CASSLEQGDTGELFF. The CDR3 region has the DNA TGTGCCAGCAGTTTAGAACAGGGGGACACCGGGGAGCTGTTTTTT.

This chain links TRBV9 with TRBJ2-1; 8 nucleotides agree with TRBD1. With V trimmed by 1 base and J by 10 bases, 16 bases remained unmatched. The CDR3 has 17 amino acids. Germline values: CDR1 SGDLS, CDR2 YYNGEE. CDR3 residues: CASSVPARQGKYGEQFF. As DNA, the CDR3 is TGTGCCAGCAGCGTACCAGCGCGACAGGGGAAATACGGGGAGCAGTTCTTC.

The chain is built from TRBV11-2 and TRBJ2-3, with 10 bases that match TRBD2. Germline values: CDR1 SGHAT, CDR2 FQNNGV. Unmatched junction bases numbered 9, after V lost 1 base and J lost 5 bases. There are 17 residues in the CDR3. CDR3 sequence (DNA): TGTGCCAGCAGCTTAGGCTTAGGACTAGCGGATCTAGATACGCAGTATTTT. Translation: CASSLGLGLADLDTQYF.

The chain uses TRBV5-1 and TRBJ1-5; D unresolved. The CDR3 spans 16 residues. Deletions cut 3 bases from V and 7 bases from J, with 20 bases between. Germline CDR1 and CDR2: SGHRS and YFSETQ. CDR3 sequence reads: CASSCPILGSRQPQHF. The CDR3 region has the DNA TGCGCCAGCAGCTGCCCGATTTTGGGGAGCAGGCAGCCCCAGCATTTT.

V is TRBV18 and J is TRBJ2-1, with 9 bases matching TRBD2. The CDR3 loop spans 16 amino acids. Looked up from germline, CDR1 is KGHSH and CDR2 is LQKENI. Trimming at V came to 0 bases and at J to 4 bases, leaving 4 bases not matched to a gene. The CDR3, as DNA: TGTGCCAGCTCACCACCGCGGGCGGGGGGGTACAATGAGCAGTTCTTC. Protein product: CASSPPRAGGYNEQFF.

The chain carries TRBV21-1 and TRBJ1-1. TRBV21-1 is noted as a pseudogene. The CDR3 totals 12 residues. The CDR3 is CASHEWNTEAFF. The DNA for the CDR3 is TGTGCCAGCCACGAGTGGAACACTGAAGCTTTCTTT.

A word on this clone: An end of the junction does not agree with germline; a read error may underlie this. The same CDR3 arises from other DNA sequences in this sample as well. This chain links TRBV27 with TRBJ1-1; D gene unclear. Germline CDR1 is MNHEY and CDR2 is SMNVEV (reference sequence). This CDR3 is built from 14 residues. CDR3 DNA: TGTGCCAGCAGTTTATCCACAGTGTTGGGTGAAGCTTTCTTC. Translated, it gives CASSLSTVLGEAFF.

The chain carries TRBV13 and TRBJ2-6, with TRBD1 matching 9 bases. This CDR3 region has 18 residues. V lost 5 bases, J lost 0 bases, and 8 bases stayed unmatched. Germline V gene data show CDR1 as PRHDT and CDR2 as FYEKMQ (reference sequence). The CDR3 sequence: CASSQRTGASSGANVLTF. Here the CDR3 DNA reads TGTGCCAGCAGCCAGCGGACAGGGGCCAGCTCTGGGGCCAACGTCCTGACTTTC.

The rearrangement links TRBV6-6 to TRBJ2-5, with TRBD2 as a possible D gene (6 bases). Germline CDR1 MNHNY, CDR2 SVGAGI (reference sequence). There are 16 residues in the CDR3. The V end was cut by 6 bases, the J end by 2 bases, with 19 bases between. CDR3 DNA: TGTGCCAGCAGCCCGGGGGATAGCGGCTATCAAGAGACCCAGTACTTC. This gives the protein CASSPGDSGYQETQYF.

V is TRBV2 and J is TRBJ2-3; TRBD2 aligns across 7 bases. Trimming removed 7 bases from V and 2 bases from J; junction bases left unmatched: 15. CDR3 length: 17 amino acids. Germline V gene lookup returns CDR1 SNHLY and CDR2 FYNNEI. The CDR3 nucleotides are TGTGCCAGCACCCTAGCTTGGGAGGGGACTGACACAGATACGCAGTATTTT. Translation: CASTLAWEGTDTDTQYF.